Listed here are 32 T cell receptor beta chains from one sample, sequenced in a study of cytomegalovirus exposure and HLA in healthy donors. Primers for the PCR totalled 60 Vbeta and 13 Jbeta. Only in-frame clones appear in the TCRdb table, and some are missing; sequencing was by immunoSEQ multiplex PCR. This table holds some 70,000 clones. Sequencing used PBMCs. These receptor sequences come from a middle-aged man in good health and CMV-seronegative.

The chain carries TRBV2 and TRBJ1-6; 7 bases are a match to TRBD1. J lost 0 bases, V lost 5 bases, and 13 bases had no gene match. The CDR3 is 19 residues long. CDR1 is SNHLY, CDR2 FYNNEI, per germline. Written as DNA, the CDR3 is TGTGCCAGCAGTTTACGAGCTGGGACAGCTAGCTCCTATAATTCACCCCTCCACTTT. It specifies CASSLRAGTASSYNSPLHF.

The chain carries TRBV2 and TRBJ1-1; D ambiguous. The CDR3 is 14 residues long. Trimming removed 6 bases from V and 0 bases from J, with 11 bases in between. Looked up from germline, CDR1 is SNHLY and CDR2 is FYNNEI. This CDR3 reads CASSLTELNTEAFF. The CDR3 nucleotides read TGTGCCAGCAGCCTTACAGAATTGAACACTGAAGCTTTCTTT.

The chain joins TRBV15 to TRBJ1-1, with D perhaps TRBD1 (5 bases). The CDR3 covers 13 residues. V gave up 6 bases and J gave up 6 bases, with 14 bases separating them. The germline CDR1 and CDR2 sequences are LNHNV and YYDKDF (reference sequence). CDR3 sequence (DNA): TGTGCCACCAGAGGCAGGGATGAATCTGAAGCTTTCTTT. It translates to CATRGRDESEAFF. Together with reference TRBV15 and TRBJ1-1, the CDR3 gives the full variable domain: DAMVIQNPRYQVTQFGKPVTLSCSQTLNHNVMYWYQQKSSQAPKLLFHYYDKDFNNEADTPDNFQSRRPNTSFCFLDIRSPGLGDTAMYLCATRGRDESEAFFGQGTRLTVV.

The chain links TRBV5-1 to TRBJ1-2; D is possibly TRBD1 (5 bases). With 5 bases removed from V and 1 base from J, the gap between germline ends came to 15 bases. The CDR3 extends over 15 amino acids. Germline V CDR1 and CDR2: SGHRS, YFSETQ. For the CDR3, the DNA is TGCGCCAGCAGAGATCCTAGGGGTTATAACTATGGCTACACCTTC. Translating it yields CASRDPRGYNYGYTF.

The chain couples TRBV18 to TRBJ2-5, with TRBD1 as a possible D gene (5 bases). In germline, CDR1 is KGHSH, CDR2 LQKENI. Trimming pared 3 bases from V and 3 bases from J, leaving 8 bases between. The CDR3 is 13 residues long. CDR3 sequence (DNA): TGTGCCAGCTCACCCGACAGAGAAGAGACCCAGTACTTC. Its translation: CASSPDREETQYF.

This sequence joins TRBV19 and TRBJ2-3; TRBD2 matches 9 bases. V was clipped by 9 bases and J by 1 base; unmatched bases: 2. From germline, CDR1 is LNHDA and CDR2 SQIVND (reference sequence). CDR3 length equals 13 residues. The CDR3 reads CASRTSGTDTQYF. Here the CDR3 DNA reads TGTGCCAGCAGGACTAGCGGCACAGATACGCAGTATTTT.

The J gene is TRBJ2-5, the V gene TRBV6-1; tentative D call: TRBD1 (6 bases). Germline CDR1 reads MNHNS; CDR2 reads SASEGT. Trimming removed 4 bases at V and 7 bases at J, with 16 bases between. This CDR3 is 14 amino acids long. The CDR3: CASSVDEGGVTQYF. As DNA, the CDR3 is TGTGCCAGCAGTGTTGATGAAGGGGGTGTGACCCAGTACTTC.

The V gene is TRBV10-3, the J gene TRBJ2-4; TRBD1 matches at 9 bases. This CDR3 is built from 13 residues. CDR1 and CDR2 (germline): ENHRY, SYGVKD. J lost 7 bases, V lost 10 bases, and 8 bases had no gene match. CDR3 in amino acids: CATRTGDTNIQYF. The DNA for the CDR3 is TGTGCCACCCGGACAGGGGATACGAACATTCAGTACTTC.

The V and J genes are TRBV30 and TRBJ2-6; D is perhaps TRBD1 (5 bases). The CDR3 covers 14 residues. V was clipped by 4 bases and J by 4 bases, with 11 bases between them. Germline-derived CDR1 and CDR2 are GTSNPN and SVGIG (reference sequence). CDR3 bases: TGTGCCTGGAAGCAGGGTACAGGGGCCAACGTCCTGACTTTC. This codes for CAWKQGTGANVLTF.

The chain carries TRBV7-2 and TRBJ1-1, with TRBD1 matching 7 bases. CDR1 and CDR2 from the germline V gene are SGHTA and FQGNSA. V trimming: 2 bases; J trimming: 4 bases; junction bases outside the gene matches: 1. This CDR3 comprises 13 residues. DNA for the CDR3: TGTGCCAGCAGCTTAAGGGGGCCCACTGAAGCTTTCTTT. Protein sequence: CASSLRGPTEAFF.

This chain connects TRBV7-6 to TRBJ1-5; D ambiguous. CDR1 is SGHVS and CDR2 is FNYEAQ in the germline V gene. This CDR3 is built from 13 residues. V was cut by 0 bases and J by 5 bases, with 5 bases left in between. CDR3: CASSLAEDQPQHF. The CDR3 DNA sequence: TGTGCCAGCAGCTTAGCCGAGGATCAGCCCCAGCATTTT.

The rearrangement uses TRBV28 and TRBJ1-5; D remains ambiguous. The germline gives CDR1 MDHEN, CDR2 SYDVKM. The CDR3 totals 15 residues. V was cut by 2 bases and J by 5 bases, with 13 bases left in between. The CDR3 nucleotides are TGTGCCAGCAGTTTAAGTGGAGGGCCGCATCAGCCCCAGCATTTT. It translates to CASSLSGGPHQPQHF.

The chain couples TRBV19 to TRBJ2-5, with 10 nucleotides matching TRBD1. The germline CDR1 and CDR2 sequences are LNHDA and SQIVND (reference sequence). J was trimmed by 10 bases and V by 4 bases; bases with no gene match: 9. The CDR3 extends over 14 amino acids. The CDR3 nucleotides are TGTGCCAGTAGTACAAGGACAGGGGGAAGTATCCAGTACTTC. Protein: CASSTRTGGSIQYF.

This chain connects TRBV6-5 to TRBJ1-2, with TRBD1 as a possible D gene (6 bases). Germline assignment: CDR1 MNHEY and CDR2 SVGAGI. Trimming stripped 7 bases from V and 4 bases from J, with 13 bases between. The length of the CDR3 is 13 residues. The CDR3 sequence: CASIQGIGYGYTF. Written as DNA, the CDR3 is TGTGCCAGCATACAGGGAATAGGCTATGGCTACACCTTC.

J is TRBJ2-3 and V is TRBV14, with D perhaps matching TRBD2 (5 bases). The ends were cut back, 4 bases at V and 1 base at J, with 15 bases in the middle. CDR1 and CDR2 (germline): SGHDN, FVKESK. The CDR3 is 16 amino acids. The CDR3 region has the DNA TGTGCCAGCAGCCGGCGGGCGGAGCTGGGCACAGATACGCAGTATTTT. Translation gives CASSRRAELGTDTQYF.

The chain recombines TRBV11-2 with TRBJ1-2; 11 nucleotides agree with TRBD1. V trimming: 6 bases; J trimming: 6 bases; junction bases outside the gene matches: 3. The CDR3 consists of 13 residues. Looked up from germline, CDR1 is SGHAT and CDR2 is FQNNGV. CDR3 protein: CASSLDRGHGYTF. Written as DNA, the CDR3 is TGTGCCAGCAGTTTGGACAGGGGGCATGGCTACACCTTC.

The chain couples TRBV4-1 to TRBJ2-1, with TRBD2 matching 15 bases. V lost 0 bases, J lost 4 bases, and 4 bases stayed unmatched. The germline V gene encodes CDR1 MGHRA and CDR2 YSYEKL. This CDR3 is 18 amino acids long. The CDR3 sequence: CASSQDRTSGGAYNEQFF. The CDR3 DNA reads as TGCGCCAGCAGCCAAGATAGGACTAGCGGGGGGGCTTACAATGAGCAGTTCTTC.

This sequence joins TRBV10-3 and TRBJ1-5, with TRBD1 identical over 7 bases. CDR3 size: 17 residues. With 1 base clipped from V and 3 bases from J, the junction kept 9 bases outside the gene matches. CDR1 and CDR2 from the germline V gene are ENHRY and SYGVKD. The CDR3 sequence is CAISELKGGQFNQPQHF. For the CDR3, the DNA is TGTGCCATCAGTGAGTTGAAGGGGGGACAGTTCAATCAGCCCCAGCATTTT.

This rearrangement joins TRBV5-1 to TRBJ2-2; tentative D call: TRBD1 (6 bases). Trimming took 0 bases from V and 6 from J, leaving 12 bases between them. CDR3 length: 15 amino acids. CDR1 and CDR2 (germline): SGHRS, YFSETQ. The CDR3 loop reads CASSLARGKSGELFF. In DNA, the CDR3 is TGCGCCAGCAGCTTGGCCAGGGGTAAATCCGGGGAGCTGTTTTTT.

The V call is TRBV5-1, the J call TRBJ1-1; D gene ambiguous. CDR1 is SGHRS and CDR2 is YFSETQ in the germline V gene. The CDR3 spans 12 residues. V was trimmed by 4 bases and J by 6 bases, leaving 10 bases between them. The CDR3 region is CASSEADAEAFF. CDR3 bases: TGCGCCAGCAGCGAGGCTGACGCTGAAGCTTTCTTT.

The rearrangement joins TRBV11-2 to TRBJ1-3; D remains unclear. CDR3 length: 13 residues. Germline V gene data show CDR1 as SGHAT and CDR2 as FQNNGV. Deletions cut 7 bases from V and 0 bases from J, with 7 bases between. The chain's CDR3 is CASKRLSGNTIYF. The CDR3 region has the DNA TGTGCCAGCAAGAGACTCTCTGGAAACACCATATATTTT.

In DNA, the CDR3 is TGTGCCAGCGGGGGCCACACCTCCGGGGAGCTGTTTTTT. Its translation is CASGGHTSGELFF. V gene TRBV28 combines with J gene TRBJ2-2, with D maybe TRBD1 (6 bases). V was shortened by 8 bases and J by 6 bases, with 13 bases between the two germline ends. The CDR3 has 13 residues. Germline V CDR1 and CDR2: MDHEN, SYDVKM.

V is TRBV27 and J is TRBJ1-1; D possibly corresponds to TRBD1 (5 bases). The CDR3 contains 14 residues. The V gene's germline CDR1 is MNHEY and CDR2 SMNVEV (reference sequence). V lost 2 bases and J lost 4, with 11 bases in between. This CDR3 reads CASSLRPGGTEAFF. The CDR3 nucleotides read TGTGCCAGCAGTTTACGGCCGGGGGGCACTGAAGCTTTCTTT.

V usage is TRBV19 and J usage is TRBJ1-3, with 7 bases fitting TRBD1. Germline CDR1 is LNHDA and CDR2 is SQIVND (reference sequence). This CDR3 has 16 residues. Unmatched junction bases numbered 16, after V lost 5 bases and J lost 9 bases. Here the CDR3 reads CASSSQPGQPGVTIYF. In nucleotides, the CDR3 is TGTGCCAGTAGTTCCCAGCCGGGACAGCCTGGAGTCACCATATATTTT.

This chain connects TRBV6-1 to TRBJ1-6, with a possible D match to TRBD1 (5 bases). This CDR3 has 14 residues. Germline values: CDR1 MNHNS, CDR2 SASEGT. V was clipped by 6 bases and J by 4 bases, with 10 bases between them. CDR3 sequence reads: CASRTQGYNSPLHF. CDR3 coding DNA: TGTGCCAGCAGAACTCAGGGTTATAATTCACCCCTCCACTTT.

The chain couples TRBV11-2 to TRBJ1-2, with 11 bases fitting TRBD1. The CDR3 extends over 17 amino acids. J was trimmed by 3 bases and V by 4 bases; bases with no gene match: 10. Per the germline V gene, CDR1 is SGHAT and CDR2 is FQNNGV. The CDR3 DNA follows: TGTGCCAGCAGCTCCGGGACAGGGGGTTTCGAAGACTATGGCTACACCTTC. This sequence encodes CASSSGTGGFEDYGYTF.

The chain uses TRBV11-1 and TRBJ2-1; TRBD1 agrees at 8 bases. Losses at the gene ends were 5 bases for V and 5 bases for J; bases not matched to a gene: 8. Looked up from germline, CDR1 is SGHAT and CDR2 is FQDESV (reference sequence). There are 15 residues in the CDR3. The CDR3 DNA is TGTGCCAGCAGCCCGGGGACAGGCCTGGACAATGAGCAGTTCTTC. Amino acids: CASSPGTGLDNEQFF.

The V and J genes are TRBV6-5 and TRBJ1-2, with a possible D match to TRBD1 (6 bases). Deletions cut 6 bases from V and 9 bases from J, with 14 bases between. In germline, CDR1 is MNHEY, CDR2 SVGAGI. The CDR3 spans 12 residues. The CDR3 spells CASRDQGMSYTF. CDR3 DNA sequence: TGTGCCAGCAGGGATCAGGGGATGAGCTACACCTTC.

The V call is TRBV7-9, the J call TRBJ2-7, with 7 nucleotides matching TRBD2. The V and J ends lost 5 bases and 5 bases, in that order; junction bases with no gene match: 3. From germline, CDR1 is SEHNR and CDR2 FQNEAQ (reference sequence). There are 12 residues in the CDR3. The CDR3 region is CASSPRGDEQYF. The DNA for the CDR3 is TGTGCCAGCAGCCCCCGGGGGGACGAGCAGTACTTC.

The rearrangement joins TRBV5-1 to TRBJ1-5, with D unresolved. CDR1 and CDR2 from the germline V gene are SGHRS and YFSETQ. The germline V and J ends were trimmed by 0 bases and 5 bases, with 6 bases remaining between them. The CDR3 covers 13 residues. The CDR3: CASSLAGDQPQHF. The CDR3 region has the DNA TGCGCCAGCAGCTTGGCCGGGGATCAGCCCCAGCATTTT.

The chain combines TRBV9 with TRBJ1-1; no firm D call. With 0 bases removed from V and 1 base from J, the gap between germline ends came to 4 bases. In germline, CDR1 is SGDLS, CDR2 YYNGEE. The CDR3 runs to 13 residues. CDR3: CASSVGRNTEAFF. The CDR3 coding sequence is TGTGCCAGCAGCGTAGGCAGGAACACTGAAGCTTTCTTT.

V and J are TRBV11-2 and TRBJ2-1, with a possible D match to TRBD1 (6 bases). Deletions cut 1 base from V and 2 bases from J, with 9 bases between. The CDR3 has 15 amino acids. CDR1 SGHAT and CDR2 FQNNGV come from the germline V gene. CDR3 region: CASSLVRTAYNEQFF. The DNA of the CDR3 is TGTGCCAGCAGCTTAGTTAGGACAGCCTACAATGAGCAGTTCTTC.